This T cell receptor beta chain comes out of a study of blood T cell repertoires in COVID-19. Study summary: Researchers got acute and convalescent COVID-19 samples from the United States, Italy and Spain. PBMCs, B-cell-depleted T cells, or T cells provided the cDNA or gDNA that made up the material.

There are 15 residues in the CDR3. CDR1 and CDR2 from the germline V gene are SGHKS and YYEKEE (reference sequence). V was trimmed by 2 bases and J by 0 bases, leaving 9 bases between them. Original processing methods: By means of reference gene primer amplification, nucleated cell counts were estimated. Clones were read by immunoSEQ multiplex PCR, and TCRdb kept only the in-frame ones, dropping some. D and trimming were read from the DNA, whereas the V and J calls and clone size are those reported in that table. This sample has tens of thousands of clones, with 85% to 90% found just once. This TCR was recovered from a man aged 45-65 years with acute or convalescent COVID-19. The sequenced material came from peripheral blood. This chain links TRBV5-5 with TRBJ1-5; D is unresolved. The CDR3 protein is CASSLEGNSNQPQHF. CDR3 sequence (DNA): TGTGCCAGCAGCTTAGAGGGAAATAGCAATCAGCCCCAGCATTTT.